This TCR beta chain derives from a study of CXCR3-negative and CXCR3-positive naive CD8 T cells. Study-wide context: Overall TRB read output was about 140 million, and each library contained about 1.5 +/- 0.3 million reads.

Naive CD8+ T cells had a CD45RO-CCR7+CD27+CD95- phenotype. UMI-labeled 5' RACE TRB cDNA libraries were prepared from the cells. TCRdb reanalyzed the 5' RACE reads and collapses them to one entry per CDR3 protein, without DNA. The data include under 70,000 distinct CDR3 sequences; the top ten clones carry around 5%. Study-level findings and limits: CXCR3-positive naive cells carried more hydrophobic TRB CDR3s than CXCR3-negative naive cells did. Diversity was high in both naive subsets and much lower in memory cells. Once cells were cryopreserved, CXCR3 expression went down partly, and most assays used fresh PBMCs.

The CDR3 consists of 15 residues. Germline values: CDR1 SGHTA, CDR2 FQGNSA. As to this clonotype: Its antigen is unidentified.

The TCR was taken from a human donor in good health. Some clones in this sample may be carry-over from other donors' samples. The chain combines TRBV7-2 with TRBJ2-1; with no DNA, the TCRdb D assignment of TRBD1 cannot be verified. Sequencing used naive CXCR3+ CD8+ T cells from blood. Subset noted: CD45RO-CCR7+CD27+CD95- naive CD8+ T cells expressing CXCR3 (TNR3+). The CDR3 sequence: CASSLIGWGAGEQFF.